A selection of T cell receptor beta chains follows, all from one sample in a study of control samples from healthy donors and cancer patients. The method was immunoSEQ multiplex PCR; TCRdb's version includes in-frame clones alone and lacks a portion of them. The table includes 90,000 or so clones, approximately 91% detected once. The sample consisted of PBMCs. All receptors come from a woman aged 50 to 65 with colorectal cancer. Both conserved end residues are part of each CDR3. The D gene is left open where the match is weak. The size entry is marked missing in some rows and otherwise reads once, few, many or a size class.

>TRBD1|once|TRBJ1-2|TRBV7-9
CASSLHGTGANYGYTF
TGTGCCAGCAGCTTGCATGGGACAGGGGCTAACTATGGCTACACCTTC
>TRBD1|.|TRBJ1-1|TRBV28
CASSEQGAAFF
TGTGCCAGCAGTGAGCAGGGGGCGGCTTTCTTT
>.|.|TRBJ2-6|TRBV4-3
CASSQDRFSGANVLTF
TGCGCCAGCAGCCAAGATCGTTTCTCTGGGGCCAACGTCCTGACTTTC
>TRBD1|.|TRBJ2-3|TRBV19
CASLRQGTDTQYF
TGTGCCAGCCTTAGACAGGGAACAGATACGCAGTATTTT
>.|.|TRBJ1-6|TRBV12-3/TRBV12-4
CASSLDQGSPLHF
TGTGCCAGCAGTTTAGACCAAGGGTCACCCCTCCACTTT
>.|.|TRBJ1-2|TRBV5-1
CASSLGRRDGYTF
TGCGCCAGCAGCTTGGGGCGCAGGGATGGCTACACCTTC
>.|.|TRBJ2-6|TRBV13
CASSFGANVLTF
TGTGCCAGCAGTTTTGGGGCCAACGTCCTGACTTTC
>.|.|TRBJ1-1|TRBV7-9
CASSLWKGEATEAFF
TGTGCCAGCAGCTTGTGGAAGGGGGAGGCCACTGAAGCTTTCTTT
>.|once|TRBJ1-1|TRBV18
CASSPIGGMNTEAFF
TGTGCCAGCTCACCAATCGGGGGTATGAACACTGAAGCTTTCTTT
>TRBD1|.|TRBJ1-2|TRBV28
CASSLWTGDYGYTF
TGTGCCAGCAGTTTATGGACAGGGGACTATGGCTACACCTTC
>.|.|TRBJ1-6|TRBV4-1
CASSQEFSSYNSPLHF
TGCGCCAGCAGCCAAGAATTCTCCTCCTATAATTCACCCCTCCACTTT
>.|.|TRBJ1-2|TRBV30
CAWSALRGYTF
TGTGCCTGGAGTGCGCTGAGGGGCTACACCTTC
>.|.|TRBJ1-5|TRBV6-2/TRBV6-3
CASTPGSNQPQHF
TGTGCCAGCACCCCGGGGAGCAATCAGCCCCAGCATTTT
>.|.|TRBJ1-1|TRBV10-3
CAISESTAREAFF
TGTGCCATCAGTGAGTCCACCGCCAGGGAAGCTTTCTTT
>TRBD1|.|TRBJ2-5|TRBV7-2
CASSSAGTGRETQYF
TGTGCCAGCAGCTCCGCCGGGACAGGGAGGGAGACCCAGTACTTC
>TRBD1|.|TRBJ2-6|TRBV6-5
CASTATGAGANVLTF
TGTGCCAGCACCGCGACAGGGGCAGGGGCCAACGTCCTGACTTTC
>.|.|TRBJ2-2|TRBV19
CASRGAWNTGELFF
TGTGCCAGTCGCGGCGCGTGGAACACCGGGGAGCTGTTTTTT
>.|.|TRBJ2-3|TRBV7-2
CASSPPGQLSTDTQYF
TGTGCCAGCAGCCCTCCGGGGCAGCTCAGCACAGATACGCAGTATTTT
>.|few|TRBJ1-3|TRBV12-3/TRBV12-4
CASSLEATNTIYF
TGTGCCAGCAGTTTAGAGGCTACAAACACCATATATTTT
>.|once|TRBJ1-1|TRBV6-4
CASSDQGSSTEAFF
TGTGCCAGCAGTGACCAGGGGTCGAGCACTGAAGCTTTCTTT
>.|.|TRBJ1-5|TRBV6-2/TRBV6-3
CASSYSGSNQPQHF
TGTGCCAGCAGTTACTCGGGCAGCAATCAGCCCCAGCATTTT
>TRBD2|.|TRBJ2-5|TRBV5-4
CASSLAGSETQYF
TGTGCCAGCAGCTTAGCGGGGTCTGAGACCCAGTACTTC
>TRBD1|.|TRBJ2-3|TRBV7-3
CASSTGGQGFADTQYF
TGTGCCAGCAGCACAGGGGGTCAAGGTTTCGCAGATACGCAGTATTTT
>.|.|TRBJ2-3|TRBV5-1
CASSLGLGSEDTQYF
TGCGCCAGCAGCTTGGGTCTAGGGAGCGAGGATACGCAGTATTTT
>.|once|TRBJ2-6|TRBV19
CASSIEGGSGANVLTF
TGTGCCAGTAGTATAGAGGGGGGCTCTGGGGCCAACGTCCTGACTTTC
>TRBD1|.|TRBJ2-2|TRBV9
CASSVAGGTKNTGELFF
TGTGCCAGCAGCGTAGCAGGGGGCACGAAGAACACCGGGGAGCTGTTTTTT
>TRBD2|.|TRBJ2-1|TRBV27
CASSPRTRVDEQFF
TGTGCCAGCAGTCCCAGGACTAGGGTGGATGAGCAGTTCTTC
>.|many|TRBJ1-6|TRBV6-6
CASSPEGRVINSPLHF
TGTGCCAGCAGCCCCGAGGGGAGGGTGATCAATTCACCCCTCCACTTT
>.|.|TRBJ2-2|TRBV6-5
CASEQNTGELFF
TGTGCCAGCGAACAGAACACCGGGGAGCTGTTTTTT
>.|.|TRBJ2-3|TRBV19
CASREGGVDTQYF
TGTGCCAGTAGGGAGGGGGGGGTAGATACGCAGTATTTT
>.|.|TRBJ1-5|TRBV10-1
CASSIKSNQPQHF
TGCGCCAGCAGTATAAAGAGCAATCAGCCCCAGCATTTT
>.|.|TRBJ2-3|TRBV5-1
CASSLVYDTQYF
TGCGCCAGCAGCTTGGTGTACGATACGCAGTATTTT
>TRBD1|many|TRBJ1-5|TRBV6-4
CASRTDRDQPQHF
TGTGCCAGCAGGACGGACAGGGATCAGCCCCAGCATTTT
>.|.|TRBJ1-3|TRBV5-1
CASSLAGGGSGNTIYF
TGCGCCAGCAGCTTGGCCGGTGGCGGGTCTGGAAACACCATATATTTT
>.|once|TRBJ2-3|TRBV24-1
CATSALPTDTQYF
TGTGCCACCAGTGCCCTACCCACAGATACGCAGTATTTT
>TRBD2|.|TRBJ2-1|TRBV10-3
CAIGPGGPASEQFF
TGTGCCATCGGCCCGGGGGGGCCGGCTAGCGAGCAGTTCTTC
>.|.|TRBJ2-1|TRBV19
CASSIQNSYNEQFF
TGTGCCAGTAGTATTCAGAACTCCTACAATGAGCAGTTCTTC
>.|.|TRBJ2-1|TRBV11-1
CASSLVGDNEQFF
TGTGCCAGCAGCTTAGTAGGGGACAATGAGCAGTTCTTC
>.|.|TRBJ2-5|TRBV29-1
CSVDPLLKHETQYF
TGCAGCGTTGATCCCTTGCTAAAACACGAGACCCAGTACTTC
>TRBD1|.|TRBJ1-3|TRBV13
CASSLGVATGGGGNTIYF
TGTGCCAGCAGCTTAGGAGTAGCGACAGGGGGAGGTGGAAACACCATATATTTT
>.|.|TRBJ2-3|TRBV19
CASSIGYTDTQYF
TGTGCCAGTAGTATCGGCTACACAGATACGCAGTATTTT
>.|.|TRBJ1-3|TRBV27
CASSPCTIYF
TGTGCCAGCAGTCCATGCACCATATATTTT